One and the same sample provided the 27 T cell receptor beta chains below, sequenced in a study of siplizumab effects on memory and regulatory T cells. Profiling relied on immunoSEQ multiplex PCR, and the TCRdb table lists in-frame clones only, not all of them. The sample records roughly 100,000 clones, approximately 94% being singletons. The sample taken for sequencing was CD8+ T cells sorted from blood. The receptors were gathered from a human donor in good health.

V is TRBV27 and J is TRBJ1-4; D is unclear. CDR3 size: 15 residues. V was clipped by 4 bases and J by 6 bases, with 15 bases between them. Germline V gene lookup returns CDR1 MNHEY and CDR2 SMNVEV (reference sequence). The CDR3 is CASSSILGLHEKLFF. CDR3 DNA sequence: TGTGCCAGCAGTTCCATACTGGGCTTGCATGAAAAACTGTTTTTT.

This chain links TRBV7-9 with TRBJ1-2; 9 positions match TRBD1. CDR1 is SEHNR and CDR2 is FQNEAQ in the germline V gene (reference sequence). V trimming: 4 bases; J trimming: 6 bases; junction bases outside the gene matches: 9. This CDR3 is built from 15 residues. CDR3 region: CASSSSGTGIHGYTF. The CDR3 DNA reads TGTGCCAGCAGCTCATCCGGGACAGGGATCCATGGCTACACCTTC.

This sequence joins TRBV7-9 and TRBJ2-4; tentatively, D is TRBD1 (5 bases). The CDR3 extends over 14 amino acids. Trimming shortened V by 5 bases and J by 4 bases, and 12 bases separated the two germline ends. Germline V gene data show CDR1 as SEHNR and CDR2 as FQNEAQ (reference sequence). The CDR3 bases are TGTGCCAGCAGCCTAGGGGATGGAAAAAACATTCAGTACTTC. The encoded protein is CASSLGDGKNIQYF.

This chain links TRBV27 with TRBJ2-3; unclear D gene. The CDR3 loop spans 15 amino acids. Germline V gives CDR1 MNHEY, CDR2 SMNVEV (reference sequence). Trimming took 2 bases from V and 1 from J, leaving 10 bases between them. CDR3 DNA: TGTGCCAGCAGTTTAGGTGGGTTCGGCACAGATACGCAGTATTTT. Amino acid sequence: CASSLGGFGTDTQYF.

The rearrangement links TRBV29-1 to TRBJ2-7; possibly TRBD2 for D (5 bases). Trimming pared 0 bases from V and 1 base from J, leaving 10 bases between. Germline V gene sequence: CDR1 SQVTM, CDR2 ANQGSEA. The CDR3 is made up of 14 amino acids. The CDR3 DNA reads as TGCAGCGTTGAAGATCCTCCGGGATCCTACGAGCAGTACTTC. Protein: CSVEDPPGSYEQYF.

The CDR3 region is CASSWGGADGYTF. As DNA, the CDR3 is TGTGCCAGTAGTTGGGGGGGCGCGGATGGCTACACCTTC. The V call is TRBV19, the J call TRBJ1-2; D possibly corresponds to TRBD1 (6 bases). Germline-derived CDR1 and CDR2 are LNHDA and SQIVND (reference sequence). The V gene lost 5 bases and the J gene lost 6 bases, with 13 bases spanning the gap. The CDR3 is 13 residues long. Full variable domain (remainder filled in from reference TRBV19 and TRBJ1-2): DGGITQSPKYLFRKEGQNVTLSCEQNLNHDAMYWYRQDPGQGLRLIYYSQIVNDFQKGDIAEGYSVSREKKESFPLTVTSAQKNPTAFYLCASSWGGADGYTFGSGTRLTVV.

This clone was recorded once. This sequence joins TRBV7-8 and TRBJ2-3, with TRBD1 as a possible D gene (6 bases). CDR3 length: 15 residues. From germline, CDR1 is SGHVS and CDR2 FQNEAQ. Trimming removed 1 base from V and 1 base from J, with 9 bases in between. CDR3 sequence reads: CASSLGPGGTDTQYF. The CDR3, as DNA: TGTGCCAGCAGCTTAGGGCCAGGGGGCACAGATACGCAGTATTTT.

This chain joins TRBV7-9 and TRBJ2-1, with TRBD2 identical over 7 bases. V trimming: 5 bases; J trimming: 4 bases; junction bases outside the gene matches: 5. Germline CDR1 and CDR2: SEHNR and FQNEAQ (reference sequence). This CDR3 is built from 14 residues. The CDR3 region is CASSQTGGYNEQFF. In nucleotides, the CDR3 is TGTGCCAGCAGCCAAACGGGGGGATACAATGAGCAGTTCTTC.

The J gene is TRBJ2-2, the V gene TRBV11-3; TRBD2 matches 9 bases. CDR1 and CDR2 from the germline V gene are SGHNT and YENEEA. The CDR3 spans 18 residues. The trim removed 6 bases at V and 3 bases at J, leaving 14 bases unmatched. This CDR3 reads CASRPREGRDVYTGELFF. The DNA of the CDR3 is TGTGCCAGCAGGCCGCGGGAGGGCCGCGATGTTTACACCGGGGAGCTGTTTTTT.

This chain joins TRBV10-2 and TRBJ2-7; 7 bases fit TRBD1. The germline CDR1 and CDR2 sequences are WSHSY and SAAADI. The CDR3 is 13 residues long. V dropped 6 bases and J dropped 3; count of bases not matched to a gene: 5. CDR3 region: CASSRDRVYEQYF. For the CDR3, the DNA is TGCGCCAGCAGCCGGGACAGAGTCTACGAGCAGTACTTC.

The V call is TRBV5-6, the J call TRBJ2-5, with D possibly matching TRBD2 (6 bases). V lost 4 bases and J 5 bases, leaving 18 bases between the germline ends. The CDR3 is made up of 15 amino acids. CDR1 is SGHDT, CDR2 YYEEEE, per germline. The CDR3 is CASSRAVGGKETQYF. The CDR3 region has the DNA TGTGCCAGCAGCCGCGCGGTGGGGGGAAAGGAGACCCAGTACTTC.

This sequence joins TRBV15 and TRBJ2-7; 12 nucleotides agree with TRBD2. The trim removed 1 base at V and 0 bases at J, leaving 7 bases unmatched. In germline, CDR1 is LNHNV, CDR2 YYDKDF (reference sequence). The CDR3 has 18 amino acids. The CDR3 DNA is TGTGCCACCAGCAGAGTCGGACTAGCGGGGAGGAGCTCCTACGAGCAGTACTTC. Translating gives CATSRVGLAGRSSYEQYF.

The chain employs TRBV7-2 and TRBJ2-2; the D gene is possibly TRBD2 (5 bases). CDR1 SGHTA and CDR2 FQGNSA come from the germline V gene. This CDR3 region has 16 residues. The V and J ends lost 1 base and 2 bases respectively, with 11 bases between them. The chain's CDR3 is CASSLGSGFNTGELFF. Written as DNA, the CDR3 is TGTGCCAGCAGCTTAGGAAGCGGTTTTAACACCGGGGAGCTGTTTTTT.

The rearrangement links TRBV7-2 to TRBJ2-7, with 10 bases aligning to TRBD1. The germline gives CDR1 SGHTA, CDR2 FQGNSA. This CDR3 contains 15 residues. V gave up 5 bases and J gave up 2 bases; unmatched junction bases: 6. In nucleotides, the CDR3 is TGTGCCAGCAGCAGGACCGGGACAGGGGCCTACGAGCAGTACTTC. Its protein is CASSRTGTGAYEQYF.

The rearrangement links TRBV29-1 to TRBJ2-7; a possible D gene is TRBD2 (6 bases). V lost 4 bases and J 5 bases, leaving 6 bases between the germline ends. CDR1 is SQVTM, CDR2 ANQGSEA, per germline. The CDR3 consists of 10 residues. This CDR3 reads CSVVADEQYF. The CDR3 DNA sequence: TGCAGCGTTGTAGCGGACGAGCAGTACTTC.

The J gene is TRBJ1-1, the V gene TRBV11-2, with D possibly matching TRBD1 (5 bases). The V end lost 1 base, the J end lost 2 bases, and 17 bases lay between the germline ends. The CDR3 runs to 17 residues. The germline V gene encodes CDR1 SGHAT and CDR2 FQNNGV. The CDR3: CASSLVRLTAPNTEAFF. CDR3 bases: TGTGCCAGCAGCTTAGTGCGCTTGACAGCCCCTAACACTGAAGCTTTCTTT.

The chain employs TRBV30 and TRBJ1-2; D unresolved. Germline V gene data show CDR1 as GTSNPN and CDR2 as SVGIG (reference sequence). The CDR3 is made up of 13 amino acids. The CDR3 is CAQRSGEGYGYTF. CDR3 DNA sequence: TGTGCTCAAAGGAGTGGGGAAGGATATGGCTACACCTTC. The entire variable domain, with the rest obtained from reference TRBV30 and TRBJ1-2, is as follows: SQTIHQWPATLVQPVGSPLSLECTVEGTSNPNLYWYRQAAGRGLQLLFYSVGIGQISSEVPQNLSASRPQDRQFILSSKKLLLSDSGFYLCAQRSGEGYGYTFGSGTRLTVV.

In DNA, the CDR3 is TGTGCCAGCAGCTTAGGGCTAGCGGGGTCCTACGAGCAGTACTTC. Its translation: CASSLGLAGSYEQYF. The chain has TRBV11-2 and TRBJ2-7; 9 positions match TRBD2. Germline V lookup: CDR1 SGHAT, CDR2 FQNNGV. J gave up 1 base and V 1 base, and 2 bases lay outside the gene matches. The CDR3 covers 15 residues.

This clone was seen once. The chain links TRBV28 to TRBJ2-1; 11 bases are a match to TRBD2. This CDR3 has 15 residues. The V and J ends lost 5 bases and 6 bases, in that order; junction bases with no gene match: 6. CDR1 is MDHEN and CDR2 is SYDVKM in the germline V gene. The CDR3 DNA reads TGTGCCAGCAGTCCTGGACTAGCGGGCGCCAATGAGCAGTTCTTC. This encodes CASSPGLAGANEQFF.

This clone was observed once. The rearrangement uses TRBV14 and TRBJ1-4; D perhaps matches TRBD1 (5 bases). CDR1 is SGHDN, CDR2 FVKESK, per germline. This CDR3 region has 14 residues. The ends were cut back, 2 bases at V and 4 bases at J, with 8 bases in the middle. The chain's CDR3 is CASSQTGNNEKLFF. CDR3 nucleotides: TGTGCCAGCAGCCAAACAGGAAATAATGAAAAACTGTTTTTT. Variable domain in full (rest from reference TRBV14 and TRBJ1-4): EAGVTQFPSHSVIEKGQTVTLRCDPISGHDNLYWYRRVMGKEIKFLLHFVKESKQDESGMPNNRFLAERTGGTYSTLKVQPAELEDSGVYFCASSQTGNNEKLFFGSGTQLSVL.

The J gene is TRBJ1-1, the V gene TRBV25-1; D is perhaps TRBD1 (6 bases). Germline CDR1 is MGHDK and CDR2 is SYGVNS. Trimming left V 6 bases short and J 5 bases short, with 13 bases between. The CDR3 is made up of 13 amino acids. In nucleotides, the CDR3 is TGTGCCAGCAGCCTAGGGGGGAAGACTGAAGCTTTCTTT. Its protein product is CASSLGGKTEAFF. The variable domain in full, completed from reference TRBV25-1 and TRBJ1-1, reads EADIYQTPRYLVIGTGKKITLECSQTMGHDKMYWYQQDPGMELHLIHYSYGVNSTEKGDLSSESTVSRIRTEHFPLTLESARPSHTSQYLCASSLGGKTEAFFGQGTRLTVV.

The rearrangement uses TRBV11-2 and TRBJ2-7; D ambiguous. Per the germline V gene, CDR1 is SGHAT and CDR2 is FQNNGV. Trimming left V 1 base short and J 4 bases short, with 23 bases between. The CDR3 is 18 residues long. The CDR3 reads CASSLVRKAQYGRYEQYF. In DNA form, the CDR3 reads TGTGCCAGCAGCTTAGTCCGGAAGGCACAGTATGGCCGGTACGAGCAGTACTTC.

The V and J genes are TRBV11-3 and TRBJ2-7; 9 bases map to TRBD1. Germline CDR1 and CDR2: SGHNT and YENEEA. V gave up 5 bases and J gave up 3 bases; unmatched junction bases: 5. The CDR3 is 14 amino acids. CDR3: CASSPRTGDYEQYF. CDR3 DNA: TGTGCCAGCAGCCCTCGGACAGGGGACTACGAGCAGTACTTC.

A single count supports this clone. V gene TRBV14 combines with J gene TRBJ1-1; TRBD1 is a possible D gene (5 bases). This CDR3 is built from 13 residues. Germline assignment: CDR1 SGHDN and CDR2 FVKESK. V was clipped by 3 bases and J by 2 bases, with 7 bases between them. CDR3 sequence: CASSHQGNTEAFF. Written as DNA, the CDR3 is TGTGCCAGCAGCCACCAGGGAAACACTGAAGCTTTCTTT. The variable domain in full, completed from reference TRBV14 and TRBJ1-1, reads EAGVTQFPSHSVIEKGQTVTLRCDPISGHDNLYWYRRVMGKEIKFLLHFVKESKQDESGMPNNRFLAERTGGTYSTLKVQPAELEDSGVYFCASSHQGNTEAFFGQGTRLTVV.

The chain uses TRBV27 and TRBJ2-3, with a tentative D call TRBD2 (6 bases). V lost 7 bases and J 0 bases, leaving 14 bases between the germline ends. Per the germline V gene, CDR1 is MNHEY and CDR2 is SMNVEV (reference sequence). The CDR3 loop spans 15 amino acids. As DNA, the CDR3 is TGTGCCAGCAATTTCCTAGCGAAGAGCACAGATACGCAGTATTTT. The encoded protein is CASNFLAKSTDTQYF.

The V gene is TRBV19, the J gene TRBJ2-3, with D possibly being TRBD1 (6 bases). This CDR3 comprises 16 residues. The V gene's germline CDR1 is LNHDA and CDR2 SQIVND (reference sequence). The V end was cut by 7 bases, the J end by 4 bases, with 21 bases between. CDR3 nucleotides: TGTGCCAGTACCCCGACAGGCCTATCCGGAGCAGATACGCAGTATTTT. Protein: CASTPTGLSGADTQYF.

This chain connects TRBV7-6 to TRBJ2-3; the D call may be TRBD1 or TRBD2 (6 bases each). The germline V gene has CDR1 SGHVS and CDR2 FNYEAQ. The CDR3 sequence is 14 residues long. The V and J ends lost 2 bases and 4 bases respectively, with 10 bases between them. This CDR3 reads CASSLLGGPDTQYF. For the CDR3, the DNA is TGTGCCAGCAGCTTACTGGGGGGCCCAGATACGCAGTATTTT.